The rows below give T cell receptor beta chains drawn from one sample of a study of T cell changes during pregnancy in multiple sclerosis. Repertoires were generated with immunoSEQ multiplex PCR, while TCRdb's copy carries only in-frame clones and drops some. The repertoire holds approximately 80,000 clones, with over 85% as singletons. The input for sequencing was peripheral blood, taken in the second trimester of pregnancy. The receptors originated from a female donor in good health, enrolled as a control in a pregnancy study. The CDR3 runs from the conserved cysteine through the conserved F or W. The order of the fields is V gene, J gene, CDR3 length, D gene, clone size, CDR3 DNA, CDR3 protein. A D gene is named only where the DNA matches it firmly. Rows give clone size only sometimes, using once, few, many, or a class for an expanded clone.

>TRBV2|TRBJ1-1|11|NA|few
TGTGCCAGCCAGATTTACACTGAAGCTTTCTTT
CASQIYTEAFF
>TRBV6-5|TRBJ1-1|12|NA|NA
TGTGCCAGCAGTTACCGGAACACTGAAGCTTTCTTT
CASSYRNTEAFF
>TRBV19|TRBJ1-1|16|NA|NA
TGTGCCAGTACCCCAGAAGCGACCGGTTGGAACACTGAAGCTTTCTTT
CASTPEATGWNTEAFF
>TRBV19|TRBJ2-7|14|NA|NA
TGTGCCAGTAGTTCGAGTTACTCGGGGTACGAGCAGTACTTC
CASSSSYSGYEQYF
>TRBV4-3|TRBJ1-6|13|NA|NA
TGCGCCAGCAGCCAAGTGGCGGGTTCCCCCCTCCACTTT
CASSQVAGSPLHF
>TRBV18|TRBJ2-1|15|NA|once
TGTGCCAGCTCACCGAAGGCGGGACAGAGGAATGAGCAGTTCTTC
CASSPKAGQRNEQFF
>TRBV9|TRBJ1-2|17|TRBD1|NA
TGTGCCAGCAGCGTAGACAGGACAGGGCCAACTAACTATGGCTACACCTTC
CASSVDRTGPTNYGYTF
>TRBV12-5|TRBJ2-2|14|TRBD2|NA
TGTGCTAGTGCGTGGCGGGGGACCGGCGGGGAGCTGTTTTTT
CASAWRGTGGELFF
>TRBV27|TRBJ1-5|14|NA|few
TGTGCCAGCAGTCTGCAGGGCTCCAATCAGCCCCAGCATTTT
CASSLQGSNQPQHF
>TRBV20-1|TRBJ2-3|10|NA|NA
TGCAGTGCTTATACAGATACGCAGTATTTT
CSAYTDTQYF
>TRBV29-1|TRBJ1-1|16|NA|NA
TGCAGCGTCAACCTCGGAGGATACTACATGAACACTGAAGCTTTCTTT
CSVNLGGYYMNTEAFF
>TRBV30|TRBJ1-3|11|NA|NA
TGTGCCTGGACAGTTGGAAACACCATATATTTT
CAWTVGNTIYF
>TRBV7-8|TRBJ1-5|15|NA|NA
TGTGCCAGCAGCTTAACCGAACAGGGCAATCAGCCCCAGCATTTT
CASSLTEQGNQPQHF
>TRBV9|TRBJ2-5|17|TRBD2|NA
TGTGCCAGCAGCATCAGCGGGACTAGCGGGGAATCCGGGACCCAGTACTTC
CASSISGTSGESGTQYF
>TRBV30|TRBJ2-6|15|NA|NA
TGTGCCTGGACCCCCGACACCTCTGGGGCCAACGTCCTGACTTTC
CAWTPDTSGANVLTF
>TRBV19|TRBJ1-1|16|TRBD1|NA
TGTGCCAGTAGTTTGGGGGGACAGGGTATGAACACTGAAGCTTTCTTT
CASSLGGQGMNTEAFF
>TRBV10-3|TRBJ2-7|13|NA|NA
TGTGCCATCAGTGAATTTAAGGCGGGCGAGCAGTACTTC
CAISEFKAGEQYF
>TRBV19|TRBJ1-6|15|NA|NA
TGTGCCAGTAGCGAAACAGGGATGGGGAATTCACCCCTCCACTTT
CASSETGMGNSPLHF
>TRBV19|TRBJ1-1|16|TRBD1|NA
TGTGCCAGTAGTATAGGGACAGGGCTCGGGAACACTGAAGCTTTCTTT
CASSIGTGLGNTEAFF
>TRBV7-2|TRBJ2-3|14|NA|NA
TGTGCCAGCAGCTGGGCCTCCCGCACAGATACGCAGTATTTT
CASSWASRTDTQYF
>TRBV5-6|TRBJ2-2|14|NA|NA
TGTGCCAGCAGCTTGGACAGTAATGCCGGGGAGCTGTTTTTT
CASSLDSNAGELFF
>TRBV7-2|TRBJ2-2|15|TRBD1|once
TGTGCCAGCAGCTTCTCGGGACAGGGGAACGGGGAGCTGTTTTTT
CASSFSGQGNGELFF
>TRBV21-1|TRBJ1-5|15|NA|NA
TGTGCCAGCAGGCCGGAGGGTAAGGGCAATCAGCCCCAGCATTTT
CASRPEGKGNQPQHF
>TRBV7-6|TRBJ1-2|16|TRBD1|NA
TGTGCCAGCAGCCAGAAAGCTACAGGGGGCGACTATGGCTACACCTTC
CASSQKATGGDYGYTF
>TRBV19|TRBJ2-1|16|TRBD2|NA
TGTGCCAGTAGTTGGACTAGCGGGGACTCCTACAATGAGCAGTTCTTC
CASSWTSGDSYNEQFF
>TRBV5-1|TRBJ2-7|14|NA|NA
TGCGCCAGCAGCTTGAGCAGGGGGGCACAAGAGCAGTACTTC
CASSLSRGAQEQYF
>TRBV19|TRBJ2-3|16|TRBD2|NA
TGTGCCAGTAGTATTCGGACTAGCGGGGGCCGGGATACGCAGTATTTT
CASSIRTSGGRDTQYF
>TRBV18|TRBJ1-3|16|TRBD1|NA
TGTGCCAGCTCACCATCCGGGACAGGGTCCGGAAACACCATATATTTT
CASSPSGTGSGNTIYF
>TRBV7-3|TRBJ2-3|15|TRBD2|NA
TGTGCCAGCAGCCCACGGGTAGCGGGGAAAGATACGCAGTATTTT
CASSPRVAGKDTQYF
>TRBV20-1|TRBJ2-7|11|NA|NA
TGCAGTGCTAGAGTCAGCTACGAGCAGTACTTC
CSARVSYEQYF
>TRBV7-8|TRBJ2-1|18|TRBD2|NA
TGTGCCAGCAGCTTATCCTACCTTGGGACTAGCTCAGCCAATGAGCAGTTCTTC
CASSLSYLGTSSANEQFF
>TRBV5-1|TRBJ2-3|15|NA|NA
TGCGCCAGCAGCTTGGGTCAGGTGAGCACAGATACGCAGTATTTT
CASSLGQVSTDTQYF
>TRBV5-4|TRBJ1-1|15|TRBD1|NA
TGTGCCAGCAGCTTGGCGGACAGGGGAAACACTGAAGCTTTCTTT
CASSLADRGNTEAFF
>TRBV6-1|TRBJ1-2|16|TRBD1|NA
TGTGCCAGCAGTGGAATTACCGGGACAGACGGGGATGGCTACACCTTC
CASSGITGTDGDGYTF
>TRBV6-1|TRBJ1-5|17|TRBD1|NA
TGTGCCAGCAGTGTTTACAGGGGAGAGAGGAGCAATCAGCCCCAGCATTTT
CASSVYRGERSNQPQHF
>TRBV7-2|TRBJ2-2|15|TRBD2|NA
TGTGCCAGCACACCTAGCGGGGGGGCCTCCGGGGAGCTGTTTTTT
CASTPSGGASGELFF
>TRBV30|TRBJ1-5|13|NA|NA
TGTGCCTGGAGGGGGGGGTTCAATCAGCCCCAGCATTTT
CAWRGGFNQPQHF
>TRBV5-6|TRBJ1-1|15|TRBD1|NA
TGTGCCAGCAGCCCTAGACAGGGGATGTGGACTGAAGCTTTCTTT
CASSPRQGMWTEAFF
>TRBV19|TRBJ2-2|13|NA|NA
TGTGCCAGTAGTTTCCAGCGGACCGGGGAGCTGTTTTTT
CASSFQRTGELFF
>TRBV5-1|TRBJ1-1|13|NA|NA
TGCGCCAGCACCCCGACAGGAAACACTGAAGCTTTCTTT
CASTPTGNTEAFF
>TRBV5-6|TRBJ2-3|16|NA|NA
TGTGCCAGCAGCACCAACATCAGGGTATCCACAGATACGCAGTATTTT
CASSTNIRVSTDTQYF
>TRBV7-3|TRBJ2-3|16|TRBD2|NA
TGTGCCAGCAGCCCTCCGGGACTAGTTGGCACAGATACGCAGTATTTT
CASSPPGLVGTDTQYF
>TRBV27|TRBJ2-6|16|NA|NA
TGTGCCAGCCGCGTACAGGGAATCTCTGGGGCCAACGTCCTGACTTTC
CASRVQGISGANVLTF
>TRBV27|TRBJ2-7|13|NA|NA
TGTGCCAGCTCCGGAACAGGGCCCTACGAGCAGTACTTC
CASSGTGPYEQYF
>TRBV4-2|TRBJ2-5|14|NA|NA
TGTGCCAGCAGCCAGTCGCTTGGGGAGGAGACCCAGTACTTC
CASSQSLGEETQYF
>TRBV2|TRBJ1-2|16|TRBD1|NA
TGTGCCAGCAGCGAAAGGGGTGGGACAGACTACTATGGCTACACCTTC
CASSERGGTDYYGYTF
>TRBV7-9|TRBJ2-5|14|TRBD2|NA
TGTGCCAGCAGTCCCGGGGGGGCCAGGGAGACCCAGTACTTC
CASSPGGARETQYF
>TRBV6-5|TRBJ2-5|15|NA|once
TGTGCCAGCAGTTACTCGATGCCAGTTCAAGAGACCCAGTACTTC
CASSYSMPVQETQYF
>TRBV6-5|TRBJ1-6|16|TRBD1|NA
TGTGCCAGCAGTTACACCCGGACAGGGAAGAATTCACCCCTCCACTTT
CASSYTRTGKNSPLHF
>TRBV9|TRBJ1-2|14|NA|NA
TGTGCCAGCAGCGCCGGGTTTGGTAACTATGGCTACACCTTC
CASSAGFGNYGYTF
>TRBV11-2|TRBJ1-2|12|NA|NA
TGTGCCAGCAGCTTTAGCAGGGATGGCTACACCTTC
CASSFSRDGYTF
>TRBV11-2|TRBJ1-1|16|TRBD1|NA
TGTGCCAGCAGCCCAGGACAGGGGAGGGGGAACACTGAAGCTTTCTTT
CASSPGQGRGNTEAFF
>TRBV5-8|TRBJ1-1|13|NA|NA
TGTGCCAGCACCTCACAAGAGAACACTGAAGCTTTCTTT
CASTSQENTEAFF
>TRBV6-5|TRBJ1-1|11|NA|NA
TGTGCCACCGAGGGTAACACTGAAGCTTTCTTT
CATEGNTEAFF